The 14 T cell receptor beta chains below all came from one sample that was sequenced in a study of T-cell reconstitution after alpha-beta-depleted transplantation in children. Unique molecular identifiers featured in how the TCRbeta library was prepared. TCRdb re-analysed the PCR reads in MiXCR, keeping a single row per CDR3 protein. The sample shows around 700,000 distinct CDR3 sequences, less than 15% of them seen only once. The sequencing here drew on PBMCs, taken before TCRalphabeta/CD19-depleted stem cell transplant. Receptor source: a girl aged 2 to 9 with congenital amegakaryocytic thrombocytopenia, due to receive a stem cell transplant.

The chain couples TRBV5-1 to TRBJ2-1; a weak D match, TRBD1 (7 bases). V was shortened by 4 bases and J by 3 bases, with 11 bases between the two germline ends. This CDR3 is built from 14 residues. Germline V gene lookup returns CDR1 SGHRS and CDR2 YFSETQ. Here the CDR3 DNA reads TGCGCCAGCAGCGGGGGGACAGACTACAATGAGCAGTTCTTC. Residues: CASSGGTDYNEQFF.

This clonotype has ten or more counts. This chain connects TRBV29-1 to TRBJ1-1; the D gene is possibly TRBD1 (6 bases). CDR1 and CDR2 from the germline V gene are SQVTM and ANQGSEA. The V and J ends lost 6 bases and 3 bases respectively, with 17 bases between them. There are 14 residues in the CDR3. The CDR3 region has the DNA TGCAGCGTAACAAAAGGGGGGTGGGACACTGAAGCTTTCTTT. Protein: CSVTKGGWDTEAFF.

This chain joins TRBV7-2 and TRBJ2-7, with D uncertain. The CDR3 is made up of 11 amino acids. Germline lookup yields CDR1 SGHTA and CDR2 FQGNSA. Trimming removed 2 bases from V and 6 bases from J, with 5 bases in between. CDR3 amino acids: CASSLNSEQYF. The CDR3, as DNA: TGTGCCAGCAGCTTAAACTCCGAGCAGTACTTC.

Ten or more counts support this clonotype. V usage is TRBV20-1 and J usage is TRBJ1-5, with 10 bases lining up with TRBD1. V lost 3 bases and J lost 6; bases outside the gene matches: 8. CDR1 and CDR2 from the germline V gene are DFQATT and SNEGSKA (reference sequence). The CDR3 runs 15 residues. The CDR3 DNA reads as TGCAGTGCTAGGACAGGGGGCGCATTTAGTCAGCCCCAGCATTTT. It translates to CSARTGGAFSQPQHF.

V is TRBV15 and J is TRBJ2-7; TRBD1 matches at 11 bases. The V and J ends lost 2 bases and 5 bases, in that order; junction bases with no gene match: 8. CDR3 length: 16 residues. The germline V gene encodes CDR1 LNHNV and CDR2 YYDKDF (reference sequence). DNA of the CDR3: TGTGCCACCAGCAGAAAAAGGACAGGGGGCATGAACGAGCAGTACTTC. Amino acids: CATSRKRTGGMNEQYF.

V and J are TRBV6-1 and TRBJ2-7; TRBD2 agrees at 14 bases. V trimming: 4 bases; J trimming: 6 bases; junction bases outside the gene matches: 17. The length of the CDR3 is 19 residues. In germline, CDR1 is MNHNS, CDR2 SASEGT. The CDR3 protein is CASSVWGTSGSPRVGEQYF. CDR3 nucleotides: TGTGCCAGCAGTGTTTGGGGGACTAGCGGGAGTCCCCGGGTTGGCGAGCAGTACTTC.

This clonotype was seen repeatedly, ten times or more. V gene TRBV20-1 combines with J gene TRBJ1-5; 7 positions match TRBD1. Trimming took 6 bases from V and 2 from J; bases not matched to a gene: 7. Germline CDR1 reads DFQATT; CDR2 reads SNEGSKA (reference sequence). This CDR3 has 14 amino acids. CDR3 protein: CSAVTGTGNQPQHF. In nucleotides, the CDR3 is TGCAGTGCCGTGACAGGGACGGGCAATCAGCCCCAGCATTTT.

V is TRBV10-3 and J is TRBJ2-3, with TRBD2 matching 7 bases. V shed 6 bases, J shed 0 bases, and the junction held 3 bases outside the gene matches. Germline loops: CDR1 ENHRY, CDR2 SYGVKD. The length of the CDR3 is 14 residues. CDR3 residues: CAIRAGASTDTQYF. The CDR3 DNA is TGTGCCATCAGGGCGGGAGCTAGCACAGATACGCAGTATTTT.

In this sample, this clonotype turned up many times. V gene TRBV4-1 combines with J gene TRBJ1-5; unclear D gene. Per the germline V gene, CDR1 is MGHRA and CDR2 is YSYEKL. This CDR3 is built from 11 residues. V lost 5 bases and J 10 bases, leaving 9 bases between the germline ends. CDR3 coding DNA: TGCGCCAGCAGCGTACAATTACCCCAGCATTTT. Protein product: CASSVQLPQHF.

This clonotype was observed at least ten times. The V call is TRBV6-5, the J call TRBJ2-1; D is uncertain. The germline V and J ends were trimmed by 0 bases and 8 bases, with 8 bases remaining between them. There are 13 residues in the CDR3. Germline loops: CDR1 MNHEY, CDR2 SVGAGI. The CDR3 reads CASSYSTSYEQFF. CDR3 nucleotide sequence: TGTGCCAGCAGTTACTCGACCAGCTATGAGCAGTTCTTC.

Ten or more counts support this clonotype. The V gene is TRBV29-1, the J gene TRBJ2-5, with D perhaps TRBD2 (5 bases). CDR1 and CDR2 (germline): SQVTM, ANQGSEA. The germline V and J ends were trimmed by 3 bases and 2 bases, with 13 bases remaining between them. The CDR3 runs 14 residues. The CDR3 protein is CSVDPGEGQETQYF. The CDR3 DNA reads TGCAGCGTTGATCCAGGCGAGGGTCAAGAGACCCAGTACTTC.

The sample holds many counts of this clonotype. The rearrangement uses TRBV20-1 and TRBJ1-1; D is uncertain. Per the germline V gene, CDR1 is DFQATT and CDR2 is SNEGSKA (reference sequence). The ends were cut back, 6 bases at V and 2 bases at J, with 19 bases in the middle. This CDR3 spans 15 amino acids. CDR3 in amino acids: CSASSNGRVNTEAFF. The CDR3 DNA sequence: TGCAGTGCGAGCTCGAACGGACGGGTAAACACTGAAGCTTTCTTT.

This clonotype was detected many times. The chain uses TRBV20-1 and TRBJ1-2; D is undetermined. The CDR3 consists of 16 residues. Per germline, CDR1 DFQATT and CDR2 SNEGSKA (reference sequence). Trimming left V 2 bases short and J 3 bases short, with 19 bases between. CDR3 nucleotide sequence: TGCAGTGCTAGATCCGGATACGGGTCAGATGACTATGGCTACACCTTC. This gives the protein CSARSGYGSDDYGYTF.

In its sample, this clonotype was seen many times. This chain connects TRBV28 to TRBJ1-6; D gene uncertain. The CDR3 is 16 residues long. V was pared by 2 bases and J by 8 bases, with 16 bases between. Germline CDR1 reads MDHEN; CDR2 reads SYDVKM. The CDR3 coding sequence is TGTGCCAGCAGTTTAGAGGGCATCAGACCATATTCACCCCTCCACTTT. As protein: CASSLEGIRPYSPLHF.